A selection of T cell receptor beta chains follows, all from one sample in a study of blood T cell repertoires in COVID-19. Using immunoSEQ multiplex PCR, the repertoire was profiled, and TCRdb retains in-frame clones only, with some absent. The sample holds a few hundred thousand clones, around 92% seen once. Specimen: peripheral blood. Receptors originate from a woman aged 30 to 39 with COVID-19, enrolled during active disease. Each CDR3 is given with its conserved first and last residue. A D gene is named only where the DNA matches it firmly. Expanded clones are given a class, and other clones once, few, many or no size at all.

d_gene: TRBD1; j_gene: TRBJ1-1; v_gene: TRBV7-6; abundance: once; CDR3aa: CASSYDRENTEAFF; CDR3nt: TGTGCCAGCAGCTACGACAGGGAGAACACTGAAGCTTTCTTT
d_gene: TRBD2; j_gene: TRBJ2-3; v_gene: TRBV3-1/TRBV3-2; abundance: -; CDR3aa: CASDSGGFTDTQYF; CDR3nt: TGTGCCAGTGATAGCGGGGGTTTCACAGATACGCAGTATTTT
d_gene: TRBD1; j_gene: TRBJ1-5; v_gene: TRBV3-1/TRBV3-2; abundance: -; CDR3aa: CASSQVVVGQVSNQPQHF; CDR3nt: TGTGCCAGCAGCCAAGTGGTAGTGGGACAGGTAAGCAATCAGCCCCAGCATTTT
d_gene: -; j_gene: TRBJ1-1; v_gene: TRBV11-3; abundance: -; CDR3aa: CASSKDRYTEAFF; CDR3nt: TGTGCCAGCAGCAAGGACAGATACACTGAAGCTTTCTTT
d_gene: TRBD1; j_gene: TRBJ1-1; v_gene: TRBV7-2; abundance: once; CDR3aa: CASRIQGAGVNTEAFF; CDR3nt: TGTGCCAGCAGAATTCAGGGGGCAGGGGTGAACACTGAAGCTTTCTTT
d_gene: TRBD1; j_gene: TRBJ1-6; v_gene: TRBV30; abundance: -; CDR3aa: CAWTLNRGGDVSYNSPLHF; CDR3nt: TGTGCCTGGACCCTAAACAGGGGGGGGGATGTGTCCTATAATTCACCCCTCCACTTT
d_gene: TRBD2; j_gene: TRBJ2-5; v_gene: TRBV4-1; abundance: -; CDR3aa: CASSQIPGLAGLETQYF; CDR3nt: TGCGCCAGCAGCCAGATTCCGGGACTAGCGGGCTTAGAGACCCAGTACTTC
d_gene: -; j_gene: TRBJ1-2; v_gene: TRBV3-1/TRBV3-2; abundance: -; CDR3aa: CASSQVMGSYGYTF; CDR3nt: TGTGCCAGCAGCCAAGTGATGGGGAGCTATGGCTACACCTTC
d_gene: TRBD2; j_gene: TRBJ2-1; v_gene: TRBV4-2; abundance: -; CDR3aa: CASSSAGGLSYNEQFF; CDR3nt: TGTGCCAGCAGCTCAGCGGGGGGGCTTTCTTACAATGAGCAGTTCTTC
d_gene: TRBD1; j_gene: TRBJ1-2; v_gene: TRBV5-1; abundance: once; CDR3aa: CASGPRGAYGYTF; CDR3nt: TGCGCCAGCGGGCCCAGGGGGGCCTATGGCTACACCTTC
d_gene: -; j_gene: TRBJ2-7; v_gene: TRBV5-1; abundance: -; CDR3aa: CASSLAGTPYEQYF; CDR3nt: TGCGCCAGCAGCTTGGCAGGGACTCCCTACGAGCAGTACTTC
d_gene: -; j_gene: TRBJ1-1; v_gene: TRBV12-3/TRBV12-4; abundance: -; CDR3aa: CASSFDLGAEAFF; CDR3nt: TGTGCCAGCAGTTTTGACTTAGGGGCTGAAGCTTTCTTT
d_gene: TRBD1; j_gene: TRBJ1-2; v_gene: TRBV14; abundance: -; CDR3aa: CASSQFEIGNRGLFEVGYTF; CDR3nt: TGTGCCAGCAGCCAATTTGAGATCGGTAACAGGGGTTTATTCGAGGTTGGCTACACCTTC
d_gene: -; j_gene: TRBJ1-1; v_gene: TRBV19; abundance: -; CDR3aa: CASSSRTDHPGHTEAFF; CDR3nt: TGTGCCAGTAGTAGCCGGACAGACCACCCAGGTCACACTGAAGCTTTCTTT
d_gene: -; j_gene: TRBJ2-1; v_gene: TRBV29-1; abundance: -; CDR3aa: CSVVEGGYNEQFF; CDR3nt: TGCAGCGTTGTCGAAGGGGGCTACAATGAGCAGTTCTTC
d_gene: TRBD1; j_gene: TRBJ1-1; v_gene: TRBV5-1; abundance: once; CDR3aa: CASSLQMQGAYLNTEAFF; CDR3nt: TGCGCCAGCAGCTTGCAAATGCAGGGGGCGTATTTGAACACTGAAGCTTTCTTT
d_gene: TRBD1; j_gene: TRBJ2-1; v_gene: TRBV5-1; abundance: -; CDR3aa: CASSPFRTGGRSYNEQFF; CDR3nt: TGCGCCAGCAGCCCATTTCGGACAGGGGGAAGATCCTACAATGAGCAGTTCTTC
d_gene: -; j_gene: TRBJ1-2; v_gene: TRBV21-1; abundance: -; CDR3aa: CASSKRRPRQGVLYGYTF; CDR3nt: TGTGCCAGCAGCAAAAGGAGACCGAGACAGGGGGTCCTCTATGGCTACACCTTC
d_gene: TRBD1; j_gene: TRBJ1-5; v_gene: TRBV5-6; abundance: -; CDR3aa: CASSLGGTWSNQPQHF; CDR3nt: TGTGCCAGCAGCTTAGGGGGCACCTGGAGCAATCAGCCCCAGCATTTT
d_gene: -; j_gene: TRBJ1-1; v_gene: TRBV19; abundance: -; CDR3aa: CASSPPGFTEAFF; CDR3nt: TGTGCCAGTAGTCCCCCGGGGTTCACTGAAGCTTTCTTT
d_gene: TRBD2; j_gene: TRBJ2-2; v_gene: TRBV7-8; abundance: -; CDR3aa: CASSARTSGNTGELFF; CDR3nt: TGTGCCAGCAGCGCGCGGACTAGCGGAAACACCGGGGAGCTGTTTTTT
d_gene: TRBD1; j_gene: TRBJ2-2; v_gene: TRBV7-9; abundance: -; CDR3aa: CASRRERGPGGELFF; CDR3nt: TGTGCCAGCAGGAGGGAAAGGGGGCCTGGCGGGGAGCTGTTTTTT
d_gene: -; j_gene: TRBJ1-4; v_gene: TRBV10-3; abundance: -; CDR3aa: CAISDLGTNEKLFF; CDR3nt: TGTGCCATCAGTGACCTAGGAACTAATGAAAAACTGTTTTTT
d_gene: -; j_gene: TRBJ2-3; v_gene: TRBV2; abundance: -; CDR3aa: CASYDLSTDTQYF; CDR3nt: TGTGCCAGCTATGACTTGAGCACAGATACGCAGTATTTT
d_gene: -; j_gene: TRBJ1-2; v_gene: TRBV6-2/TRBV6-3; abundance: -; CDR3aa: CASSYVAGRNGYTF; CDR3nt: TGTGCCAGCAGTTATGTTGCAGGGAGGAATGGCTACACCTTC
d_gene: -; j_gene: TRBJ1-2; v_gene: TRBV6-6; abundance: -; CDR3aa: CASSSGEGVFGYTF; CDR3nt: TGTGCCAGCAGCAGCGGGGAAGGGGTATTTGGCTACACCTTC
d_gene: -; j_gene: TRBJ1-1; v_gene: TRBV7-9; abundance: -; CDR3aa: CASSLTGTGTEAFF; CDR3nt: TGTGCCAGCAGCTTAACGGGTACGGGCACTGAAGCTTTCTTT
d_gene: -; j_gene: TRBJ1-2; v_gene: TRBV18; abundance: -; CDR3aa: CASSPREGGYGYTF; CDR3nt: TGTGCCAGCTCCCCACGCGAGGGCGGCTATGGCTACACCTTC
d_gene: TRBD1; j_gene: TRBJ2-1; v_gene: TRBV6-5; abundance: -; CDR3aa: CASSYYGTGHEQFF; CDR3nt: TGTGCCAGCAGTTACTATGGGACAGGGCATGAGCAGTTCTTC
d_gene: TRBD1; j_gene: TRBJ1-2; v_gene: TRBV19; abundance: -; CDR3aa: CASRQGANYGYTF; CDR3nt: TGTGCCAGCAGACAGGGGGCAAACTATGGCTACACCTTC
d_gene: -; j_gene: TRBJ1-5; v_gene: TRBV13; abundance: -; CDR3aa: CASSYRDKGNQPQHF; CDR3nt: TGTGCCAGCAGCTACCGGGACAAGGGGAATCAGCCCCAGCATTTT
d_gene: TRBD1; j_gene: TRBJ1-6; v_gene: TRBV3-1/TRBV3-2; abundance: -; CDR3aa: CASSQETGGSGSPLHF; CDR3nt: TGTGCCAGCAGCCAAGAGACAGGGGGCAGTGGCTCACCCCTCCACTTT
d_gene: -; j_gene: TRBJ2-5; v_gene: TRBV5-4; abundance: -; CDR3aa: CASSFTSGGETQYF; CDR3nt: TGTGCCAGCAGCTTTACTAGTGGGGGGGAGACCCAGTACTTC
d_gene: TRBD1; j_gene: TRBJ1-5; v_gene: TRBV6-5; abundance: -; CDR3aa: CASRPRGNNQPQHF; CDR3nt: TGTGCCAGCAGGCCCAGGGGGAACAATCAGCCCCAGCATTTT
d_gene: TRBD1; j_gene: TRBJ1-2; v_gene: TRBV10-3; abundance: -; CDR3aa: CAISTTGFYGYTF; CDR3nt: TGTGCCATCAGTACGACAGGGTTCTATGGCTACACCTTC
d_gene: TRBD2; j_gene: TRBJ2-3; v_gene: TRBV7-3; abundance: -; CDR3aa: CASSLSGARTDTQYF; CDR3nt: TGTGCCAGCAGCCTAAGCGGGGCCAGGACAGATACGCAGTATTTT
d_gene: TRBD1; j_gene: TRBJ2-2; v_gene: TRBV14; abundance: -; CDR3aa: CASSKPGQYTGELFF; CDR3nt: TGTGCCAGCAGCAAACCGGGACAGTACACCGGGGAGCTGTTTTTT
d_gene: -; j_gene: TRBJ1-5; v_gene: TRBV19; abundance: once; CDR3aa: CASSIGAGALGNQPQHF; CDR3nt: TGTGCCAGTAGTATCGGTGCGGGGGCTCTGGGGAATCAGCCCCAGCATTTT
d_gene: -; j_gene: TRBJ1-3; v_gene: TRBV4-1; abundance: -; CDR3aa: CASSQAPGVVSGNTIYF; CDR3nt: TGCGCCAGCAGCCAAGCACCGGGGGTCGTCTCTGGAAACACCATATATTTT
d_gene: TRBD2; j_gene: TRBJ2-7; v_gene: TRBV27; abundance: -; CDR3aa: CASSPGGGYEQYF; CDR3nt: TGTGCCAGCAGTCCGGGAGGCGGCTACGAGCAGTACTTC
d_gene: -; j_gene: TRBJ1-4; v_gene: TRBV19; abundance: -; CDR3aa: CASTPHRGRATNEKLFF; CDR3nt: TGTGCCAGTACCCCCCACCGAGGCAGGGCAACTAATGAAAAACTGTTTTTT
d_gene: -; j_gene: TRBJ1-2; v_gene: TRBV6-1; abundance: -; CDR3aa: CASTDTGTIYGYTF; CDR3nt: TGTGCCAGCACCGATACAGGGACAATCTATGGCTACACCTTC